This entry concerns a single T cell receptor (beta chain). In terms of age and location, participants ranged from roughly 18 to 100 years and lived in about 25 US areas. The J segment lost 0 bases and the V segment lost 6 bases, leaving 5 bases of the junction unmatched. From germline, CDR1 is MNHEY and CDR2 SMNVEV (reference sequence). The length of the CDR3 is 15 residues. Original data processing: Counts of nucleated cells, estimated from reference gene primer amplification, were obtained. The table came from immunoSEQ multiplex PCR; TCRdb's copy has only in-frame clones and leaves some out. That table is the source of V, J and clone size, and D and trimming were worked out from the DNA. The sample gives approximately 350,000 clones, roughly 84% of which show up once; roughly 3% is in the top ten. The data are from a study of blood T cell repertoires in COVID-19. At the level of the study: From T cells, B-cell-depleted T cells, or PBMCs came the material, which was cDNA or gDNA.

The sample consisted of PBMCs or T cells enriched from blood (not recorded which). The TCR originated in a woman aged 25 to 39 who had recovered from COVID-19. This rearrangement joins TRBV27 to TRBJ2-7; 10 nucleotides match TRBD2. CDR3 sequence reads: CASRNLAGVSYEQYF. CDR3 DNA: TGTGCCAGCAGAAATCTAGCGGGAGTCTCCTACGAGCAGTACTTC.